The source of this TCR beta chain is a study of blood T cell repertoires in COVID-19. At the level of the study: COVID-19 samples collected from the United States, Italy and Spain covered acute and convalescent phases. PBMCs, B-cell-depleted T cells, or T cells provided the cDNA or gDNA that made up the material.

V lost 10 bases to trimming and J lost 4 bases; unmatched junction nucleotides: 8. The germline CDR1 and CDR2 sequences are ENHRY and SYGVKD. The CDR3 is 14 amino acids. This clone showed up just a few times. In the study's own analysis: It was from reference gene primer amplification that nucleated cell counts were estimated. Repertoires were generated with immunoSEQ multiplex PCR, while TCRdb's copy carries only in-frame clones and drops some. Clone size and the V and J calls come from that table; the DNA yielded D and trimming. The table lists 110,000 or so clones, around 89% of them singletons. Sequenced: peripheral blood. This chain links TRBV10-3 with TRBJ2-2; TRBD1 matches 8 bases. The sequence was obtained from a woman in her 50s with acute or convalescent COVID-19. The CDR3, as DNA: TGTGCCACTTCGGACAGGGCCAGCACCGGGGAGCTGTTTTTT. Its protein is CATSDRASTGELFF.